Shown below are 27 T cell receptor beta chains from a single sample sequenced in a study of identical twins. MiXCR, run by TCRdb on the 5' RACE reads, gives a single entry per CDR3 protein. This table holds roughly 1,500,000 distinct CDR3 sequences, about 31% found once. The sequenced sample was cord blood. These receptors came from a newborn girl in good health.

The V and J genes are TRBV28 and TRBJ1-1, with 9 bases that match TRBD1. Germline CDR1 is MDHEN and CDR2 is SYDVKM. J was trimmed by 3 bases and V by 4 bases; bases with no gene match: 6. The CDR3 length is 15 residues. This chain's CDR3 is CASSSYRGRDTEAFF. CDR3 DNA: TGTGCCAGCAGTTCTTACAGGGGGCGCGACACTGAAGCTTTCTTT.

The V and J genes are TRBV24-1 and TRBJ2-1, with 9 bases that match TRBD2. Unmatched junction bases numbered 6, after V lost 1 base and J lost 6 bases. In germline, CDR1 is KGHDR, CDR2 SFDVKD. The CDR3 runs 16 residues. The DNA of the CDR3 is TGTGCCACCAGTGATTTTTGGGCGGGAGGGTTCAATGAGCAGTTCTTC. This codes for CATSDFWAGGFNEQFF.

To note about this clonotype: With a much larger clone just one base away, this may be a read error. This CDR3 is CACSQEDRVIYGYTF. CDR3 nucleotides: TGTGCCTGCAGCCAAGAGGACAGGGTGATCTATGGCTACACCTTC. V is TRBV4-2 and J is TRBJ1-2; 8 nucleotides agree with TRBD1. In germline, CDR1 is LGHNA, CDR2 YNFKEQ. This CDR3 is built from 15 residues.

J is TRBJ2-3 and V is TRBV4-1, with D perhaps matching TRBD2 (5 bases). The CDR3 is made up of 16 amino acids. Germline values: CDR1 MGHRA, CDR2 YSYEKL. Trimming stripped 3 bases from V and 2 bases from J, with 15 bases between. The CDR3 DNA sequence: TGCGCCAGCAGCCAGTCGGGGTCCCTAATCACAGATACGCAGTATTTT. It translates to CASSQSGSLITDTQYF.

This clonotype was detected many times. The gene calls are TRBV25-1 and TRBJ1-2; possibly TRBD1 for D (6 bases). This CDR3 contains 13 residues. From germline, CDR1 is MGHDK and CDR2 SYGVNS. Between the trimmed V and J ends, which lost 2 bases and 4 bases, there was a span of 8 bases. CDR3 bases: TGTGCCAGCAGTGAAGGGACACCCTATGGCTACACCTTC. This codes for CASSEGTPYGYTF.

This clonotype has more than one count but fewer than ten. The V call is TRBV5-5, the J call TRBJ1-2; no clear D. The germline V gene has CDR1 SGHKS and CDR2 YYEKEE (reference sequence). This CDR3 has 16 residues. V lost 4 bases, J lost 1 base, and 17 bases lay in between. DNA of the CDR3: TGTGCCAGCAGCCTGGATGGTTTTAAGATTAACTATGGCTACACCTTC. It codes for CASSLDGFKINYGYTF. Full variable domain (missing parts from reference TRBV5-5 and TRBJ1-2): DAGVTQSPTHLIKTRGQQVTLRCSPISGHKSVSWYQQVLGQGPQFIFQYYEKEERGRGNFPDRFSARQFPNYSSELNVNALLLGDSALYLCASSLDGFKINYGYTFGSGTRLTVV.

This clonotype was picked up a small number of times. V usage is TRBV11-2 and J usage is TRBJ2-3; 7 bases agree with TRBD1. CDR1 is SGHAT and CDR2 is FQNNGV in the germline V gene. The CDR3 length is 16 residues. V was clipped by 4 bases and J by 1 base; unmatched bases: 8. The CDR3 protein is CASSSIRTGGTDTQYF. The CDR3 DNA sequence: TGTGCCAGCAGCTCGATAAGAACAGGGGGCACAGATACGCAGTATTTT.

This clonotype has at least ten counts. V usage is TRBV20-1 and J usage is TRBJ2-3; D might be TRBD2 (6 bases). V was shortened by 6 bases and J by 3 bases, with 10 bases between the two germline ends. The CDR3 runs 12 residues. Germline V gene sequence: CDR1 DFQATT, CDR2 SNEGSKA (reference sequence). The CDR3 DNA reads as TGCAGTGCCCATAGCGGAACAGATACGCAGTATTTT. This translates into CSAHSGTDTQYF.

This clonotype was counted ten times or more. The chain combines TRBV5-1 with TRBJ2-5; D remains ambiguous. The CDR3 covers 14 residues. Germline lookup yields CDR1 SGHRS and CDR2 YFSETQ. V lost 1 base and J 2 bases, leaving 9 bases between the germline ends. DNA of the CDR3: TGCGCCAGCAGCTTGTTGCCAGATCAAGAGACCCAGTACTTC. Its translation is CASSLLPDQETQYF. The variable domain in full, with the rest retrieved from reference TRBV5-1 and TRBJ2-5, is KAGVTQTPRYLIKTRGQQVTLSCSPISGHRSVSWYQQTPGQGLQFLFEYFSETQRNKGNFPGRFSGRQFSNSRSEMNVSTLELGDSALYLCASSLLPDQETQYFGPGTRLLVL.

This chain uses TRBV20-1 with TRBJ2-1; TRBD2 matches 9 bases. V trimming: 7 bases; J trimming: 7 bases; junction bases outside the gene matches: 8. The germline CDR1 and CDR2 sequences are DFQATT and SNEGSKA (reference sequence). The CDR3 runs 13 residues. In DNA form, the CDR3 reads TGCAGTGAAGCCCGGCTAGCGGGAAATGAGCAGTTCTTC. This sequence encodes CSEARLAGNEQFF.

The J gene is TRBJ1-1, the V gene TRBV20-1, with 7 nucleotides matching TRBD1. This CDR3 region has 17 residues. V lost 3 bases, J lost 0 bases, and 13 bases stayed unmatched. Germline CDR1 DFQATT, CDR2 SNEGSKA (reference sequence). Here the CDR3 reads CSASLLGGGSMNTEAFF. The CDR3 coding sequence is TGCAGTGCTAGTTTGTTAGGGGGCGGATCCATGAACACTGAAGCTTTCTTT.

The chain recombines TRBV12-3 or TRBV12-4 with TRBJ2-3; D perhaps matches TRBD1 (6 bases). This CDR3 is 17 amino acids long. Trimming took 0 bases from V and 0 from J, leaving 13 bases between them. The CDR3 nucleotides are TGTGCCAGCAGTTTAGCCAGGGGTCGTTTTAGCACAGATACGCAGTATTTT. This codes for CASSLARGRFSTDTQYF.

This clonotype occurred a few times. The gene calls are TRBV10-3 and TRBJ2-1, with TRBD2 matching over 8 bases. The V segment lost 0 bases and the J segment 4 bases; nucleotides outside the gene matches: 8. The CDR3 runs to 17 residues. The V gene's germline CDR1 is ENHRY and CDR2 SYGVKD. Here the CDR3 DNA reads TGTGCCATCAGTGAGTCGAGGGGGGGACTAGGTTACAATGAGCAGTTCTTC. Its protein product is CAISESRGGLGYNEQFF.

CDR3 region: CASSVGVSRRETQYF. CDR3 bases: TGTGCCAGCAGCGTAGGAGTCAGTCGTAGGGAGACCCAGTACTTC. The chain joins TRBV9 to TRBJ2-5; no clear D gene. Trimming pared 0 bases from V and 5 bases from J, leaving 14 bases between. The CDR3 is made up of 15 amino acids. Per the germline V gene, CDR1 is SGDLS and CDR2 is YYNGEE.

This clonotype was counted only a few times. The V and J genes are TRBV14 and TRBJ1-4, with 8 bases identical to TRBD1. The CDR3 totals 12 residues. Germline loops: CDR1 SGHDN, CDR2 FVKESK. CDR3 bases: TGTCGCGGACAGGGCTCTAATGAAAAACTGTTTTTT. Its protein is CRGQGSNEKLFF.

The rearrangement links TRBV27 to TRBJ2-1; D gene unclear. Looked up from germline, CDR1 is MNHEY and CDR2 is SMNVEV (reference sequence). Trimming left V 3 bases short and J 9 bases short, with 12 bases between. This CDR3 is built from 13 residues. In DNA, the CDR3 is TGTGCCAGCAGTTTCGGTGTTAGTCTTGAGCAGTTCTTC. Encoded protein: CASSFGVSLEQFF.

This clonotype has just a few counts. The chain joins TRBV7-8 to TRBJ1-1; D is uncertain. Germline V gene lookup returns CDR1 SGHVS and CDR2 FQNEAQ. Trimming took 5 bases from V and 1 from J, leaving 8 bases between them. The CDR3 is 13 residues long. The CDR3 region is CASSTHRNTEAFF. The DNA for the CDR3 is TGTGCCAGCAGCACCCACAGGAACACTGAAGCTTTCTTT.

Only a few counts were recorded for this clonotype. The chain has TRBV4-2 and TRBJ2-5, with 7 bases lining up with TRBD2. The J call could be wrong; TRBJ2-7 is a better fit for the DNA end. Germline CDR1 is LGHNA and CDR2 is YNFKEQ. The CDR3 has 15 amino acids. The CDR3 reads CASSQDRLAAYEQYF. The CDR3 DNA reads as TGTGCCAGCAGCCAAGATCGGCTAGCGGCCTACGAGCAGTACTTC.

This chain connects TRBV18 to TRBJ1-1; D gene uncertain. There are 14 residues in the CDR3. With 4 bases removed from V and 5 bases from J, the gap between germline ends came to 14 bases. The V gene's germline CDR1 is KGHSH and CDR2 LQKENI. CDR3 sequence: CASSHSPSRTEAFF. The CDR3 DNA reads as TGTGCCAGCTCACATAGTCCCTCGAGGACTGAAGCTTTCTTT. Combining the CDR3 with reference TRBV18 and TRBJ1-1 gives the whole variable domain NAGVMQNPRHLVRRRGQEARLRCSPMKGHSHVYWYRQLPEEGLKFMVYLQKENIIDESGMPKERFSAEFPKEGPSILRIQQVVRGDSAAYFCASSHSPSRTEAFFGQGTRLTVV.

In this sample, this clonotype turned up a few times. This rearrangement joins TRBV11-2 to TRBJ2-7; 14 bases align to TRBD2. V shed 5 bases and J 4 bases; nucleotides not matched to a gene: 4. CDR3 length: 15 residues. Germline loops: CDR1 SGHAT, CDR2 FQNNGV. The CDR3 DNA reads TGTGCCAGCAGCACTGGACTAGCGGGGGGATACGAGCAGTACTTC. Encoded protein: CASSTGLAGGYEQYF.

This clonotype appeared a few times. In nucleotides, the CDR3 is TGTGCCACCAGTGATTTGCCCAGCACTATCTATGATAGCTACACCTTC. Protein: CATSDLPSTIYDSYTF. The V call is TRBV24-1, the J call TRBJ1-2; D gene unclear. Between the trimmed V and J ends, which lost 0 bases and 9 bases, there was a span of 19 bases. CDR1 KGHDR and CDR2 SFDVKD come from the germline V gene. The CDR3 has 16 residues.

A few counts support this clonotype. J is TRBJ2-1 and V is TRBV7-9; 9 nucleotides line up with TRBD2. This CDR3 comprises 16 residues. The V segment lost 4 bases and the J segment 8 bases; nucleotides outside the gene matches: 12. From germline, CDR1 is SEHNR and CDR2 FQNEAQ (reference sequence). CDR3: CASSSVSSGKYYEQFF. CDR3 in DNA: TGTGCCAGCAGCTCCGTTTCTAGCGGGAAATATTATGAGCAGTTCTTC.

This clonotype was counted a single time. The chain combines TRBV9 with TRBJ2-1, with 8 bases identical to TRBD2. Germline CDR1 is SGDLS and CDR2 is YYNGEE. The CDR3 length is 14 residues. V shed 3 bases, J shed 3 bases, and the junction held 2 bases outside the gene matches. The CDR3 loop is CASSEREHYNEQFF. The CDR3 coding sequence is TGTGCCAGCAGCGAGCGGGAGCACTACAATGAGCAGTTCTTC.

The V and J genes are TRBV5-1 and TRBJ2-1; 9 bases are a match to TRBD2. Germline trimming cut 2 bases from V and 5 bases from J; bases unmatched to any gene: 8. From germline, CDR1 is SGHRS and CDR2 YFSETQ. This CDR3 contains 16 residues. The DNA for the CDR3 is TGCGCCAGCAGCTTAACCCCGGGACTAGCCAACAATGAGCAGTTCTTC. Its translation: CASSLTPGLANNEQFF.

This clonotype was seen only a few times. The genes are TRBV27 and TRBJ1-2, with TRBD1 matching over 7 bases. The CDR3 is 14 residues long. Looked up from germline, CDR1 is MNHEY and CDR2 is SMNVEV (reference sequence). Trimming at V came to 8 bases and at J to 4 bases, leaving 10 bases not matched to a gene. The CDR3 coding sequence is TGTGCCAGCCCCCTCCCACAGGGGTGCTATGGCTACACCTTC. Translation gives CASPLPQGCYGYTF.

As to this clonotype: Germline and junction disagree at one end, which may indicate a read error. The rearrangement joins TRBV7-2 to TRBJ2-5; no definite D call. The CDR3 is 17 amino acids. The germline CDR1 and CDR2 sequences are SGHTA and FQGNSA. Written as DNA, the CDR3 is TGTGCCAGCACCTTAGCAATGGTTGGGCAGCGCCACGATGAGCAGTACTTC. This codes for CASTLAMVGQRHDEQYF.

The chain uses TRBV27 and TRBJ1-1; 9 nucleotides match TRBD1. Germline values: CDR1 MNHEY, CDR2 SMNVEV (reference sequence). V lost 6 bases to trimming and J lost 4 bases; unmatched junction nucleotides: 9. The CDR3 totals 15 residues. DNA of the CDR3: TGTGCCAGCAGCCGGGACAGGGCTTTGGGCACTGAAGCTTTCTTT. It specifies CASSRDRALGTEAFF.